Shown below are 13 T cell receptor beta chains from a single sample sequenced in a study of T cell repertoires in cytomegalovirus infection. TCRdb used MiXCR to reprocess the reads, holding one entry per CDR3 protein. This table holds around 270,000 distinct CDR3 sequences, roughly 10% found once. The source material was PBMCs. The receptors here all came from a human donor in good health (CMV status not recorded). Some clones in this sample may be carry-over from other donors' samples.

This clonotype was picked up many times. V gene TRBV25-1 combines with J gene TRBJ1-6, with TRBD1 identical over 7 bases. The CDR3 is made up of 13 amino acids. J was trimmed by 4 bases and V by 7 bases; bases with no gene match: 1. CDR1 MGHDK and CDR2 SYGVNS come from the germline V gene. The CDR3 here is CASKGQYNSPLHF. CDR3 nucleotides: TGTGCCAGCAAGGGACAGTATAATTCACCCCTCCACTTT. Using reference TRBV25-1 and TRBJ1-6 for the parts outside the CDR3, the full variable domain is EADIYQTPRYLVIGTGKKITLECSQTMGHDKMYWYQQDPGMELHLIHYSYGVNSTEKGDLSSESTVSRIRTEHFPLTLESARPSHTSQYLCASKGQYNSPLHFGNGTRLTVT.

The chain is built from TRBV29-1 and TRBJ1-1, with D tentatively TRBD1 (5 bases). The CDR3 is 12 residues long. The germline gives CDR1 SQVTM, CDR2 ANQGSEA. V lost 8 bases to trimming and J lost 1 base, with 11 bases between them. In DNA, the CDR3 is TGCAGCTCCTCCCAGGGGAACACTGAAGCTTTCTTT. Protein sequence: CSSSQGNTEAFF. The variable domain in full, completed from reference TRBV29-1 and TRBJ1-1, reads SAVISQKPSRDICQRGTSLTIQCQVDSQVTMMFWYRQQPGQSLTLIATANQGSEATYESGFVIDKFPISRPNLTFSTLTVSNMSPEDSSIYLCSSSQGNTEAFFGQGTRLTVV.

This clonotype was detected only a few times. The chain employs TRBV6-2 or TRBV6-3 and TRBJ1-5; the match to TRBD1 covers 7 bases. After removal of 4 bases from V and 3 bases from J, the junction contained 9 bases not matched to a gene. CDR1 is MNHEY, CDR2 SVGEGT, per germline. CDR3 size: 16 residues. This CDR3 reads CASSSRQGSVNQPQHF. In DNA, the CDR3 is TGTGCCAGCAGTTCGCGACAGGGATCCGTCAATCAGCCCCAGCATTTT.

This clonotype was observed at least ten times. J is TRBJ1-5 and V is TRBV7-2, with 7 bases fitting TRBD1. The germline CDR1 and CDR2 sequences are SGHTA and FQGNSA. CDR3 size: 13 residues. Germline trimming cut 6 bases from V and 8 bases from J; bases unmatched to any gene: 7. CDR3 bases: TGTGCCAGCAGTCGGACAGGTGGGGAGCCCCAGCATTTT. Translated: CASSRTGGEPQHF.

This clonotype was counted at least ten times. V is TRBV5-5 and J is TRBJ2-7, with 14 bases fitting TRBD2. The length of the CDR3 is 16 residues. Germline assignment: CDR1 SGHKS and CDR2 YYEKEE (reference sequence). Trimming removed 6 bases from V and 6 bases from J; junction bases left unmatched: 11. The CDR3 spells CASTLIGTSGSSEQYF. CDR3 in DNA: TGTGCCAGCACCCTAATAGGGACTAGCGGGAGCAGCGAGCAGTACTTC.

At least ten counts were recorded for this clonotype. The chain's CDR3 is CSAIGQSSGNTIYF. DNA of the CDR3: TGCAGTGCTATAGGACAGAGCTCTGGAAACACCATATATTTT. The V gene is TRBV20-1, the J gene TRBJ1-3, with D maybe TRBD1 (6 bases). Between the trimmed V and J ends, which lost 4 bases and 0 bases, there was a span of 10 bases. Looked up from germline, CDR1 is DFQATT and CDR2 is SNEGSKA (reference sequence). The CDR3 is 14 residues long.

The chain carries TRBV15 and TRBJ2-7, with 7 positions matching TRBD2. Germline CDR1 LNHNV, CDR2 YYDKDF (reference sequence). The V segment lost 5 bases and the J segment 4 bases; nucleotides outside the gene matches: 11. This CDR3 is 15 amino acids long. CDR3 loop: CATSRGGEGFYEQYF. DNA for the CDR3: TGTGCCACCAGCCGGGGAGGGGAGGGTTTTTACGAGCAGTACTTC.

The CDR3: CASRPRQVMNTEAFF. The CDR3 nucleotides are TGTGCCAGCAGGCCCCGACAGGTAATGAACACTGAAGCTTTCTTT. The V call is TRBV12-3 or TRBV12-4, the J call TRBJ1-1; tentative D call: TRBD1 (6 bases). CDR3 size: 15 residues. Trimming took 6 bases from V and 0 from J, leaving 14 bases between them.

This clonotype was detected many times. The CDR3 sequence is CASSLVGRGLAGGTGELFF. As DNA, the CDR3 is TGTGCCAGCAGCTTAGTCGGAAGGGGACTAGCGGGAGGCACCGGGGAGCTGTTTTTT. V usage is TRBV7-8 and J usage is TRBJ2-2; 15 bases fit TRBD2. From germline, CDR1 is SGHVS and CDR2 FQNEAQ. The CDR3 totals 19 residues. J was trimmed by 4 bases and V by 1 base; bases with no gene match: 7.

The chain joins TRBV27 to TRBJ1-5; TRBD1 matches at 8 bases. Germline lookup yields CDR1 MNHEY and CDR2 SMNVEV (reference sequence). This CDR3 comprises 15 residues. V shed 4 bases and J 4 bases; nucleotides not matched to a gene: 6. CDR3 amino acids: CASSSGQAINQPQHF. CDR3 nucleotide sequence: TGTGCCAGCAGTTCGGGACAGGCCATTAATCAGCCCCAGCATTTT.

There are many counts of this clonotype. The gene calls are TRBV7-2 and TRBJ2-7, with TRBD1 identical over 9 bases. The CDR3 spans 15 residues. From germline, CDR1 is SGHTA and CDR2 FQGNSA. Losses at the gene ends were 4 bases for V and 7 bases for J; bases not matched to a gene: 11. The CDR3 coding sequence is TGTGCCAGCAGCTCACTCCGGGACAGGGAAGGTGAGCAGTACTTC. This codes for CASSSLRDREGEQYF.

Regarding this clonotype: It may be a read error: a sequence one base away is much more abundant. The J gene is TRBJ2-7, the V gene TRBV28, with D tentatively TRBD1 (6 bases). Trimming removed 3 bases from V and 4 bases from J, with 16 bases in between. This CDR3 is 15 amino acids long. Germline CDR1 reads MDHEN; CDR2 reads SYDVKM. The CDR3 coding sequence is TGTGCCAGCAGTTTTGGCCAACAGGGATGGTACGAGCAGTACTTC. Protein: CASSFGQQGWYEQYF.

This clonotype was counted many times. V gene TRBV7-2 combines with J gene TRBJ2-1; D not resolved. The germline V gene has CDR1 SGHTA and CDR2 FQGNSA. The V gene lost 1 base and the J gene lost 10 bases, with 11 bases spanning the gap. The CDR3 consists of 13 residues. This chain's CDR3 is CASSLVVEYEQFF. CDR3 in DNA: TGTGCCAGCAGCTTAGTGGTTGAGTACGAGCAGTTCTTC.